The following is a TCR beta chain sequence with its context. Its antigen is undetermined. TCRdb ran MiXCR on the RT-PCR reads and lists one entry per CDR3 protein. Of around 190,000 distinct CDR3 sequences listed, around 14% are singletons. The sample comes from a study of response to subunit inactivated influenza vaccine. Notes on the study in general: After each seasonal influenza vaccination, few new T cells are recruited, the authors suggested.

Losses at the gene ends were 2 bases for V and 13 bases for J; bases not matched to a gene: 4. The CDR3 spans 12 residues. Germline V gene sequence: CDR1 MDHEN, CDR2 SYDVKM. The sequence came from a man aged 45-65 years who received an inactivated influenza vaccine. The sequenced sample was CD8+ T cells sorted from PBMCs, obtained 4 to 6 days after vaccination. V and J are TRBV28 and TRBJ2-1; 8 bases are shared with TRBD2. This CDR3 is CASSLMRGAQFF. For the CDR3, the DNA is TGTGCCAGCAGTTTAATGCGGGGGGCCCAGTTCTTC.